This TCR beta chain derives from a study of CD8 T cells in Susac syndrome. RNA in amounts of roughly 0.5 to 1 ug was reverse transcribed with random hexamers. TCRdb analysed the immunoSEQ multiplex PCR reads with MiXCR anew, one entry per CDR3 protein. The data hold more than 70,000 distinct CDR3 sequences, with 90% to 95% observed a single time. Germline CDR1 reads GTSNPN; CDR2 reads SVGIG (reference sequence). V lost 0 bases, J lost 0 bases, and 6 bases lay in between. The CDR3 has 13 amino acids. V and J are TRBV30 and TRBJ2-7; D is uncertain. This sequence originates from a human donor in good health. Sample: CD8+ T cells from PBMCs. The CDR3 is CAWSVAGSYEQYF. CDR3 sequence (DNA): TGTGCCTGGAGTGTAGCCGGCTCCTACGAGCAGTACTTC.